The T cell receptor beta chain under discussion was sequenced for a study of PD-1 blockade in classical Hodgkin lymphoma. Findings and limits, study-wide: Patients with an early start, nivolumab under 1 year after ASCT, were excluded. Patients with a complete response exhibited baseline diversity comparable to newly diagnosed patients.

Between the trimmed V and J ends, which lost 8 bases and 0 bases, there was a span of 13 bases. CDR3 length: 14 amino acids. Germline V gene lookup returns CDR1 MNHNS and CDR2 SASEGT. The assay was immunoSEQ multiplex PCR, and TCRdb's table has in-frame clones only and misses some. The table lists fewer than 25,000 clones, about 86% of them singletons. The time point is: cycle 4 day 1 (C4D1), after 5 to 7 weeks of nivolumab. Brentuximab vedotin exposure varied among the patients, all of whom had relapsed after autologous stem cell transplantation. Remarks on this clone: Its target is not known.

This sequence originates from a human donor with classical Hodgkin lymphoma. This specimen was peripheral blood mononuclear cells (PBMCs), taken before the fourth cycle of nivolumab. This rearrangement joins TRBV6-1 to TRBJ1-1; D call uncertain. The CDR3 region is CASGTWAMNTEAFF. The CDR3 region has the DNA TGTGCCAGCGGAACTTGGGCTATGAACACTGAAGCTTTCTTT.